This T cell receptor beta chain appears in the sequencing data of a study of T cell responses to AZD1222 COVID-19 vaccine. Notes on the study in general: Donors skewed white British and female; clonal diversity was possibly underestimated. Receipt of two AZD1222 doses was followed by a rise in Spike-specific TCR breadth and depth.

Method: immunoSEQ multiplex PCR; TCRdb's copy keeps in-frame clones and lacks some. The repertoire has 80,000 or so clones, approximately 85% of them found once; the top ten carry approximately 4.8%. Comments on this clone: Its antigen is currently unknown.

CDR3 length equals 15 residues. Germline lookup yields CDR1 GTSNPN and CDR2 SVGIG (reference sequence). V lost 4 bases to trimming and J lost 4 bases; unmatched junction nucleotides: 12. The clonotype comes from an adult in good health. Source: peripheral blood, taken on day 0 of MenACWY control vaccination. The chain employs TRBV30 and TRBJ2-7, with TRBD1 matching 8 bases. The CDR3 nucleotides read TGTGCCTGGAAGGACTGGGGACAGGCAAGGTACGAGCAGTACTTC. It yields the protein CAWKDWGQARYEQYF.